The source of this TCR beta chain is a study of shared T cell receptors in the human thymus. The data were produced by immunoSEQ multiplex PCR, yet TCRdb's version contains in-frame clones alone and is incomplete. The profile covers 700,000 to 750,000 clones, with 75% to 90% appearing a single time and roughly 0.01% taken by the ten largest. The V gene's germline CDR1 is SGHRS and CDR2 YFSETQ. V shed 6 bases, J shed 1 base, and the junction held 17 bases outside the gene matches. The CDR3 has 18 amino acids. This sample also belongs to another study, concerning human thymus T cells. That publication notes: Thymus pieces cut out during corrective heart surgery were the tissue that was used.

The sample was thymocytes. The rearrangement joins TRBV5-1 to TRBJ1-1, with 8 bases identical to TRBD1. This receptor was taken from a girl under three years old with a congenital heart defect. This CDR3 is CASKVGTRTGTTNTEAFF. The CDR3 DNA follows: TGCGCCAGCAAGGTGGGGACCCGGACAGGGACAACGAACACTGAAGCTTTCTTT.